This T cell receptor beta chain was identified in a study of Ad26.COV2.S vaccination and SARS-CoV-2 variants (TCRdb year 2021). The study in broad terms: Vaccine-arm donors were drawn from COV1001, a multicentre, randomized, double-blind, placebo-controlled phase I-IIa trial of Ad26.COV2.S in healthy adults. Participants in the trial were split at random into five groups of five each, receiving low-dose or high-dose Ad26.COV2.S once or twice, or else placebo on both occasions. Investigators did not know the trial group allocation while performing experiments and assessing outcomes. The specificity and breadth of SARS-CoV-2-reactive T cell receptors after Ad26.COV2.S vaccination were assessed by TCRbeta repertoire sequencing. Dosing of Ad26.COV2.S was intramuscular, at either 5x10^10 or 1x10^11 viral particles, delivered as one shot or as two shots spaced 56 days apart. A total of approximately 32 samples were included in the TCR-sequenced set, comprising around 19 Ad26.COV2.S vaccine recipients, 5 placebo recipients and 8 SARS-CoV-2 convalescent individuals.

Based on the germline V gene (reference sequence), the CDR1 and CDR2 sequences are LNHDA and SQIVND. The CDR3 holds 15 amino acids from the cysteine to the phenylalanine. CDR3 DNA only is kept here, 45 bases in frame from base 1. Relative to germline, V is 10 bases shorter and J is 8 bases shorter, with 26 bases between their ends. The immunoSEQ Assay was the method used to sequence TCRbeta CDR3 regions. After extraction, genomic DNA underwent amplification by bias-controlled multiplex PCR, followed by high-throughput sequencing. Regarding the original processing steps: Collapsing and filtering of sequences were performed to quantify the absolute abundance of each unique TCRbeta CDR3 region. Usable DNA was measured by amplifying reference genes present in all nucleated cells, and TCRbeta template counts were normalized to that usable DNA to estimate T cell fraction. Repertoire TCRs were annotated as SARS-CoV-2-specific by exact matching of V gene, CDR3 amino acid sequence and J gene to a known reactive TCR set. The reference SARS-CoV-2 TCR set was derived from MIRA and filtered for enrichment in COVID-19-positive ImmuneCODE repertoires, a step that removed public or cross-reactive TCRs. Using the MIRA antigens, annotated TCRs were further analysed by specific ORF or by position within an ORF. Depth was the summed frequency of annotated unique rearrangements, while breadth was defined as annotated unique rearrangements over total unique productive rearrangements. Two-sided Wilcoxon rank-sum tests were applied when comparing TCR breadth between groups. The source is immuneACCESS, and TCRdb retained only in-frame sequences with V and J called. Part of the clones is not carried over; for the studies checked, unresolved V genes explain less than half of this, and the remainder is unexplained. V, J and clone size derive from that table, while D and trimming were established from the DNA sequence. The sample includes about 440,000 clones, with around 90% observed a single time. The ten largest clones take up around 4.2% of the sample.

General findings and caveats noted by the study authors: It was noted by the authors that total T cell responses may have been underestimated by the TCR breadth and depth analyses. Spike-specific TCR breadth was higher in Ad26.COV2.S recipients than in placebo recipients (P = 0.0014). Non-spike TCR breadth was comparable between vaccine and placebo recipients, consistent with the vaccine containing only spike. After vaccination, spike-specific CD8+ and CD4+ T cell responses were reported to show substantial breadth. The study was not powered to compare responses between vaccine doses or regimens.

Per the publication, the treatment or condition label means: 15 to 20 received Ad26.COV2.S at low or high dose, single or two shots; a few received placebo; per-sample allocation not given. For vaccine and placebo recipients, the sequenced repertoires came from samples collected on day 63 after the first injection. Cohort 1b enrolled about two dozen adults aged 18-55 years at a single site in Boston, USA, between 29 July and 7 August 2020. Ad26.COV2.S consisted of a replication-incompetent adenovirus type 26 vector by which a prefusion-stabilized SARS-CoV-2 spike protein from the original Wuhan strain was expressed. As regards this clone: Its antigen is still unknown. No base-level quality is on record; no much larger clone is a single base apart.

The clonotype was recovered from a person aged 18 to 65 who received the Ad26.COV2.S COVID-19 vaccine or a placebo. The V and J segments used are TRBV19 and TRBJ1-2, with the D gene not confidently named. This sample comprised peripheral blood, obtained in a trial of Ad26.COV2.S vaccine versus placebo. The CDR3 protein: CATRPTAPLNGGYTF. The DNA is TGTGCCACGAGGCCAACAGCGCCCCTGAACGGAGGCTACACCTTC.